This entry features one T cell receptor beta chain sequence. In the authors' workflow: Amplification with reference gene primers provided the estimates of nucleated cell counts. Generated by immunoSEQ multiplex PCR, the TCRdb table keeps only in-frame clones and is missing some. V and J calls and clone size follow that table, whereas D and trimming were derived from the DNA. The data show roughly 180,000 clones, around 85% seen once. This entry belongs to a study of blood T cell repertoires in COVID-19. Turning to the study itself: Italy, Spain and the United States were the sources of the convalescent and acute COVID-19 samples. T cells, B-cell-depleted T cells, or PBMCs supplied cDNA or gDNA.

Trimming left V 6 bases short and J 3 bases short, with 9 bases between. The CDR3 sequence is 12 residues long. Looked up from germline, CDR1 is SNHLY and CDR2 is FYNNEI. The material sequenced was peripheral blood. The source of this sequence is a woman in her sixties with acute or convalescent COVID-19. The rearrangement joins TRBV2 to TRBJ2-7; tentatively, D is TRBD1 (5 bases). The CDR3 protein is CASRADSYEQYF. CDR3 nucleotide sequence: TGTGCCAGCAGAGCTGACAGCTACGAGCAGTACTTC. Full variable domain (outside the CDR3, taken from reference TRBV2 and TRBJ2-7): EPEVTQTPSHQVTQMGQEVILRCVPISNHLYFYWYRQILGQKVEFLVSFYNNEISEKSEIFDDQFSVERPDGSNFTLKIRSTKLEDSAMYFCASRADSYEQYFGPGTRLTVT.